The 21 T cell receptor beta chains presented below share a single source sample, sequenced in a study of T cell repertoires in cytomegalovirus infection. Each CDR3 protein gets one entry after TCRdb re-called the reads with MiXCR. The table includes 310,000 or so distinct CDR3 sequences, around 9.6% detected once. The sample comprised PBMCs. The receptors derive from a human donor in good health (CMV status not recorded). Some clones in this sample may be carry-over from other donors' samples.

This clonotype came up many times. V gene TRBV7-8 combines with J gene TRBJ1-2; 8 nucleotides agree with TRBD1. V dropped 0 bases and J dropped 4; count of bases not matched to a gene: 4. Germline V gives CDR1 SGHVS, CDR2 FQNEAQ. The CDR3 is 15 amino acids. The CDR3 region is CASSLAPTGVYGYTF. Here the CDR3 DNA reads TGTGCCAGCAGCTTAGCCCCGACAGGGGTCTATGGCTACACCTTC.

This clonotype showed up just a few times. The V and J genes are TRBV20-1 and TRBJ2-3; TRBD2 matches at 13 bases. Trimming cost V 6 bases and J 2 bases; bases outside gene matches: 11. The CDR3 covers 17 residues. The germline V gene encodes CDR1 DFQATT and CDR2 SNEGSKA (reference sequence). The chain's CDR3 is CSARTSGGLSITDTQYF. The CDR3 nucleotides read TGCAGTGCCCGGACTAGCGGGGGCCTTTCTATCACAGATACGCAGTATTTT.

This clonotype came up a few times. The chain links TRBV9 to TRBJ1-4, with D unclear. Germline V gives CDR1 SGDLS, CDR2 YYNGEE. The CDR3 is 16 amino acids. V gave up 0 bases and J gave up 6 bases, with 15 bases separating them. The CDR3 bases are TGTGCCAGCAGCGTAGAAGGGAGCGGTGCGTATGAAAAACTGTTTTTT. This sequence encodes CASSVEGSGAYEKLFF.

This clonotype was counted only a few times. V and J are TRBV19 and TRBJ2-3; D perhaps matches TRBD1 (5 bases). The V and J ends lost 5 bases and 2 bases respectively, with 14 bases between them. Germline V gene lookup returns CDR1 LNHDA and CDR2 SQIVND (reference sequence). The CDR3 extends over 15 amino acids. CDR3 sequence reads: CASSSDSFSTDTQYF. The CDR3 DNA reads as TGTGCCAGTAGTTCCGACAGTTTTTCCACAGATACGCAGTATTTT.

The sample holds many counts of this clonotype. The chain recombines TRBV7-9 with TRBJ2-7; 7 bases line up with TRBD1. The CDR3 runs to 13 residues. From germline, CDR1 is SEHNR and CDR2 FQNEAQ (reference sequence). The V and J ends lost 9 bases and 2 bases, in that order; junction bases with no gene match: 7. The CDR3 region is CASSRQGTYEQYF. The CDR3 coding sequence is TGTGCCAGTTCTCGACAGGGAACCTACGAGCAGTACTTC.

In its sample, this clonotype was seen many times. The rearrangement links TRBV20-1 to TRBJ2-5; D gene uncertain. CDR1 and CDR2 from the germline V gene are DFQATT and SNEGSKA (reference sequence). The CDR3 runs 11 residues. CDR3 sequence: CSRRNQETQYF. CDR3 sequence (DNA): TGCAGCCGACGCAACCAAGAGACCCAGTACTTC.

This clonotype was detected ten times or more. The chain couples TRBV28 to TRBJ1-5; D remains unclear. V lost 6 bases, J lost 3 bases, and 6 bases lay in between. CDR1 is MDHEN, CDR2 SYDVKM, per germline. This CDR3 comprises 12 residues. The CDR3 region has the DNA TGTGCCAGCAGACAAGTCAATCAGCCCCAGCATTTT. It is translated as CASRQVNQPQHF.

There are a few counts of this clonotype. V gene TRBV28 combines with J gene TRBJ2-4; D remains unclear. Between the trimmed V and J ends, which lost 5 bases and 8 bases, there was a span of 10 bases. This CDR3 region has 12 residues. Germline V CDR1 and CDR2: MDHEN, SYDVKM. The DNA of the CDR3 is TGTGCCAGCAGTGTGGGCCTTCACATTCAGTACTTC. It specifies CASSVGLHIQYF.

This clonotype was picked up one time. The chain uses TRBV2 and TRBJ1-2; 7 bases match TRBD1. The V gene's germline CDR1 is SNHLY and CDR2 FYNNEI. The CDR3 runs 14 residues. J gave up 1 base and V 6 bases, and 5 bases lay outside the gene matches. The CDR3 DNA follows: TGTGCCAGCAGGGGGGACAGTCATAACTATGGCTACACCTTC. Protein product: CASRGDSHNYGYTF.

There are many counts of this clonotype. This sequence joins TRBV12-3 or TRBV12-4 and TRBJ1-2, with 7 bases that match TRBD1. V lost 6 bases and J lost 0; bases outside the gene matches: 1. This CDR3 region has 13 residues. This chain's CDR3 is CASRTGTNYGYTF. The CDR3 DNA follows: TGTGCCAGCAGGACAGGGACTAACTATGGCTACACCTTC.

The CDR3 region is CASSGFQAKAFF. The DNA for the CDR3 is TGTGCCAGCAGCGGTTTCCAGGCCAAAGCTTTCTTT. The chain links TRBV5-5 to TRBJ1-1, with D unresolved. The CDR3 has 12 residues. The germline CDR1 and CDR2 sequences are SGHKS and YYEKEE (reference sequence). Trimming left V 4 bases short and J 9 bases short, with 13 bases between.

The V and J genes are TRBV7-8 and TRBJ2-3; 8 bases map to TRBD2. This CDR3 region has 15 residues. With 6 bases clipped from V and 4 bases from J, the junction kept 9 bases outside the gene matches. Germline assignment: CDR1 SGHVS and CDR2 FQNEAQ. CDR3 nucleotides: TGTGCCAGCAGAATTAGCGGGGCTGAGGCAGATACGCAGTATTTT. Residues: CASRISGAEADTQYF.

This clonotype has more than one count but fewer than ten. The chain carries TRBV28 and TRBJ2-1, with 10 bases fitting TRBD2. The length of the CDR3 is 14 residues. Germline assignment: CDR1 MDHEN and CDR2 SYDVKM. Trimming cost V 2 bases and J 10 bases; bases outside gene matches: 5. CDR3 region: CASSLPSGGVEQFF. CDR3 sequence (DNA): TGTGCCAGCAGTTTACCTAGCGGGGGAGTCGAGCAGTTCTTC.

This clonotype has a handful of counts. Written as DNA, the CDR3 is TGCAGTGCTACTCGACCCCCAGATGGGACTGAAGCTTTCTTT. This encodes CSATRPPDGTEAFF. The V and J genes are TRBV20-1 and TRBJ1-1; D is ambiguous. The CDR3 runs to 14 residues. The V end lost 4 bases, the J end lost 5 bases, and 17 bases lay between the germline ends. Germline values: CDR1 DFQATT, CDR2 SNEGSKA (reference sequence).

This rearrangement joins TRBV6-6 to TRBJ1-5; D unclear. V was clipped by 8 bases and J by 3 bases, with 11 bases between them. Germline loops: CDR1 MNHNY, CDR2 SVGAGI (reference sequence). The CDR3 contains 13 residues. CDR3 nucleotide sequence: TGTGCCAGCCGCAACGGAATCAATCAGCCCCAGCATTTT. It encodes CASRNGINQPQHF.

The gene calls are TRBV3-1 and TRBJ2-5; D is perhaps TRBD1 or TRBD2 (5 bases each). The CDR3 runs 15 residues. Germline V gene sequence: CDR1 LGHDT, CDR2 YNNKEL (reference sequence). V lost 0 bases, J lost 4 bases, and 12 bases lay in between. The CDR3: CASSQDQGRRETQYF. The CDR3 nucleotides read TGTGCCAGCAGCCAAGATCAGGGACGCAGAGAGACCCAGTACTTC.

This clonotype was detected many times. This rearrangement joins TRBV6-1 to TRBJ2-1; 7 nucleotides align to TRBD1. The V gene end was trimmed by 6 bases and the J gene end by 8 bases; junction bases not matched to a gene: 7. The CDR3 is 13 amino acids. Germline V CDR1 and CDR2: MNHNS, SASEGT. In DNA, the CDR3 is TGTGCCAGCAGACCGACAGGGAGATATGAGCAGTTCTTC. Amino acids: CASRPTGRYEQFF.

This clonotype has at least ten counts. The rearrangement links TRBV29-1 to TRBJ2-1, with D perhaps matching TRBD2 (6 bases). The CDR3 has 13 amino acids. With 4 bases removed from V and 2 bases from J, the gap between germline ends came to 9 bases. Germline V lookup: CDR1 SQVTM, CDR2 ANQGSEA. CDR3 sequence reads: CSVGEVTYNEQFF. For the CDR3, the DNA is TGCAGCGTTGGGGAGGTGACCTACAATGAGCAGTTCTTC.

This chain uses TRBV29-1 with TRBJ2-1; 12 nucleotides match TRBD2. There are 14 residues in the CDR3. Trimming at V came to 5 bases and at J to 2 bases, leaving 1 base not matched to a gene. Germline-derived CDR1 and CDR2 are SQVTM and ANQGSEA. The CDR3 loop is CSVRTSGAYNEQFF. The CDR3 DNA reads as TGCAGCGTTAGGACTAGCGGGGCCTACAATGAGCAGTTCTTC.

Comment on this clonotype: Just one base apart from a much larger clone, this may be a read error. This chain connects TRBV20-1 to TRBJ2-4, with unresolved D. Trimming took 6 bases from V and 0 from J, leaving 18 bases between them. The germline gives CDR1 DFQATT, CDR2 SNEGSKA (reference sequence). The CDR3 extends over 16 amino acids. The CDR3 here is CSAGMTLSLAKNIQYF. The CDR3 bases are TGCAGTGCCGGTATGACGCTTTCTCTAGCCAAAAACATTCAGTACTTC.

The V and J genes are TRBV28 and TRBJ2-7; 7 positions agree with TRBD1. The germline gives CDR1 MDHEN, CDR2 SYDVKM. The CDR3 extends over 22 amino acids. V lost 6 bases to trimming and J lost 3 bases; unmatched junction nucleotides: 32. For the CDR3, the DNA is TGTGCCAGCAGCCAGACAGGGATCCCAATCTTCCTACCCTCCGTACTACGCTACGAGCAGTACTTC. It translates to CASSQTGIPIFLPSVLRYEQYF.